One and the same sample provided the 29 T cell receptor beta chains below, sequenced in a study of vaccination effects on CD4 cells after COVID-19. These receptors have no identified antigens. Under the ViraFEST assay, PBMC were stimulated with viral peptide pools so that antigen-specific CD4+ T cells expanded. Sequencing was performed afterwards. After roughly 9 days in culture, the CD4+ T cells were isolated. SARS-CoV-2 infection was confirmed by PCR in the person between March and December 2020. The protocol was immunoSEQ multiplex PCR, while the TCRdb copy is restricted to in-frame clones and leaves out a portion. The table lists tens of thousands of clones, about 69% of them singletons. The specimen comprised CD4+ T cells from PBMCs cultured with a peptide pool, sampled before COVID-19 vaccination. The source of these receptors is a human donor who had a prior SARS-CoV-2 infection.

The chain's CDR3 is CASSVPSGGPDTQYF. CDR3 sequence (DNA): TGCGCCAGCTCGGTTCCTAGCGGGGGGCCAGATACGCAGTATTTT. The rearrangement links TRBV5-1 to TRBJ2-3, with 11 bases that match TRBD2. J was trimmed by 4 bases and V by 7 bases; bases with no gene match: 8. This CDR3 is built from 15 residues. Germline V gene sequence: CDR1 SGHRS, CDR2 YFSETQ.

This chain uses TRBV6-5 with TRBJ1-5; TRBD1 matches 7 bases. V was pared by 6 bases and J by 7 bases, with 12 bases of the junction left unmatched. In germline, CDR1 is MNHEY, CDR2 SVGAGI. The CDR3 runs 15 residues. CDR3 nucleotide sequence: TGTGCCAGCAGCACCGGCGCAGGGGGTGGGCAGCCCCAGCATTTT. Protein sequence: CASSTGAGGGQPQHF.

This chain connects TRBV11-2 to TRBJ2-3; 7 bases agree with TRBD2. Per germline, CDR1 SGHAT and CDR2 FQNNGV. Trimming cost V 6 bases and J 1 base; bases outside gene matches: 10. CDR3 length: 16 residues. The CDR3 coding sequence is TGTGCCAGCAGGGCGCTCAAGCGGGAAGGCACAGATACGCAGTATTTT. This sequence encodes CASRALKREGTDTQYF.

This chain links TRBV30 with TRBJ1-2; D perhaps matches TRBD1 (5 bases). This CDR3 region has 15 residues. Trimming cost V 0 bases and J 5 bases, with 16 bases left between them. From germline, CDR1 is GTSNPN and CDR2 SVGIG (reference sequence). The CDR3 nucleotides read TGTGCCTGGAGTGTACTGACCTTAGGGGCTTATGGCTACACCTTC. This translates into CAWSVLTLGAYGYTF.

The rearrangement uses TRBV4-2 and TRBJ2-2; TRBD2 agrees at 8 bases. CDR1 LGHNA and CDR2 YNFKEQ come from the germline V gene. Trimming at V came to 3 bases and at J to 3 bases, leaving 3 bases not matched to a gene. This CDR3 is built from 15 residues. CDR3 bases: TGTGCCAGCAGCCAGGCTAGCGGGTACACCGGGGAGCTGTTTTTT. Amino acids: CASSQASGYTGELFF.

A few counts support this clone. The V and J genes are TRBV7-9 and TRBJ2-1; TRBD2 matches 9 bases. Germline assignment: CDR1 SEHNR and CDR2 FQNEAQ (reference sequence). The CDR3 extends over 17 amino acids. V trimming: 5 bases; J trimming: 10 bases; junction bases outside the gene matches: 18. CDR3 sequence reads: CASSPTGVSGSRGEQFF. The CDR3 DNA reads TGTGCCAGCAGCCCGACGGGGGTTAGCGGGAGCCGCGGAGAGCAGTTCTTC.

V usage is TRBV5-1 and J usage is TRBJ2-2; the D gene is possibly TRBD2 (6 bases). Germline-derived CDR1 and CDR2 are SGHRS and YFSETQ. The CDR3 consists of 15 residues. The ends were cut back, 7 bases at V and 3 bases at J, with 16 bases in the middle. CDR3 sequence: CASGLGGTDTGELFF. CDR3 nucleotides: TGCGCCAGCGGACTGGGGGGTACGGACACCGGGGAGCTGTTTTTT.

The V call is TRBV11-2, the J call TRBJ2-7; no definite D call. Deletions cut 1 base from V and 3 bases from J, with 16 bases between. Germline CDR1 is SGHAT and CDR2 is FQNNGV. The CDR3 is 16 amino acids. The CDR3 DNA reads as TGTGCCAGCAGCTTAGGTCCTTTAGGGTCGCGCTACGAGCAGTACTTC. Protein product: CASSLGPLGSRYEQYF. Complete variable domain (other parts from reference TRBV11-2 and TRBJ2-7): EAGVAQSPRYKIIEKRQSVAFWCNPISGHATLYWYQQILGQGPKLLIQFQNNGVVDDSQLPKDRFSAERLKGVDSTLKIQPAKLEDSAVYLCASSLGPLGSRYEQYFGPGTRLTVT.

The genes are TRBV10-3 and TRBJ2-3, with TRBD1 matching over 10 bases. CDR1 is ENHRY, CDR2 SYGVKD, per germline. J gave up 4 bases and V 9 bases, and 4 bases lay outside the gene matches. The CDR3 covers 13 residues. The CDR3 DNA is TGTGCCATAGGGACAGGGGTGCCAGATACGCAGTATTTT. Translation gives CAIGTGVPDTQYF.

The chain has TRBV9 and TRBJ1-2; TRBD1 matches at 8 bases. Trimming removed 0 bases from V and 9 bases from J; junction bases left unmatched: 10. Germline values: CDR1 SGDLS, CDR2 YYNGEE. The CDR3 has 15 residues. The CDR3 sequence: CASSVAPTGDLCYTF. The CDR3 DNA reads TGTGCCAGCAGCGTAGCTCCGACAGGGGACCTCTGCTACACCTTC.

This clone appeared a few times. V is TRBV7-2 and J is TRBJ1-6, with TRBD1 matching over 7 bases. Germline V gives CDR1 SGHTA, CDR2 FQGNSA. The CDR3 totals 14 residues. The V and J ends lost 5 bases and 10 bases, in that order; junction bases with no gene match: 8. The CDR3 protein is CASSTRQGDSPLHF. The CDR3 DNA reads TGTGCCAGCAGCACTCGACAGGGAGACTCACCCCTCCACTTT.

Worth noting for this clone: Other DNA sequences in this specimen translate into the identical CDR3. The V gene is TRBV7-3, the J gene TRBJ2-5; D possibly corresponds to TRBD2 (6 bases). The CDR3 runs 14 residues. The germline V gene encodes CDR1 SGHTA and CDR2 FQGTGA. With 5 bases removed from V and 1 base from J, the gap between germline ends came to 11 bases. The CDR3 bases are TGTGCCAGCAGCCCGACGGGACTCCAAGAGACCCAGTACTTC. Translated: CASSPTGLQETQYF.

The V call is TRBV9, the J call TRBJ1-2; a possible D gene is TRBD1 (5 bases). Germline values: CDR1 SGDLS, CDR2 YYNGEE. Deletions cut 0 bases from V and 2 bases from J, with 8 bases between. There are 14 residues in the CDR3. In nucleotides, the CDR3 is TGTGCCAGCAGCGTAGACCAGGGCAACTATGGCTACACCTTC. Its translation is CASSVDQGNYGYTF.

The rearrangement links TRBV6-6 to TRBJ2-1, with D unclear. V lost 2 bases and J 7 bases, leaving 9 bases between the germline ends. Germline values: CDR1 MNHNY, CDR2 SVGAGI (reference sequence). This CDR3 is 13 amino acids long. CDR3 DNA: TGTGCCAGCAGTTACCTCCCCGAAAATGAGCAGTTCTTC. Translated: CASSYLPENEQFF.

The J gene is TRBJ2-7, the V gene TRBV11-3, with 7 bases matching TRBD2. Germline CDR1 SGHNT, CDR2 YENEEA. CDR3 length: 14 amino acids. V was pared by 5 bases and J by 6 bases, with 10 bases of the junction left unmatched. In DNA form, the CDR3 reads TGTGCCAGCAGCCAAGGGCTAGCGGCTGGCGAGCAGTACTTC. It is translated as CASSQGLAAGEQYF.

This chain links TRBV11-3 with TRBJ2-1; D not certain. The CDR3 contains 13 residues. The V gene lost 3 bases and the J gene lost 6 bases, with 9 bases spanning the gap. Per the germline V gene, CDR1 is SGHNT and CDR2 is YENEEA. This chain's CDR3 is CASSLSYVNEQFF. In nucleotides, the CDR3 is TGTGCCAGCAGCTTGAGTTATGTCAATGAGCAGTTCTTC. The whole variable domain, remainder taken from reference TRBV11-3 and TRBJ2-1, is EAGVVQSPRYKIIEKKQPVAFWCNPISGHNTLYWYLQNLGQGPELLIRYENEEAVDDSQLPKDRFSAERLKGVDSTLKIQPAELGDSAVYLCASSLSYVNEQFFGPGTRLTVL.

The chain links TRBV27 to TRBJ1-4; TRBD1 aligns across 9 bases. J was trimmed by 4 bases and V by 6 bases; bases with no gene match: 12. The CDR3 loop spans 17 amino acids. The germline gives CDR1 MNHEY, CDR2 SMNVEV (reference sequence). The CDR3 protein is CASSPSRGQGFNEKLFF. CDR3 coding DNA: TGTGCCAGCAGCCCTTCTCGAGGACAGGGGTTTAATGAAAAACTGTTTTTT.

The rearrangement links TRBV7-3 to TRBJ2-3; D might be TRBD2 (6 bases). V gave up 5 bases and J gave up 0 bases, with 9 bases separating them. The CDR3 contains 14 residues. Per the germline V gene, CDR1 is SGHTA and CDR2 is FQGTGA. The CDR3 DNA sequence: TGTGCCAGCAGCCGGGGGATGAGCACAGATACGCAGTATTTT. This codes for CASSRGMSTDTQYF.

This chain connects TRBV15 to TRBJ1-2; D unresolved. This CDR3 spans 16 amino acids. V was trimmed by 3 bases and J by 4 bases, leaving 18 bases between them. Germline V CDR1 and CDR2: LNHNV, YYDKDF (reference sequence). The CDR3 DNA reads as TGTGCCACCAGCAGGGCCCCTATATCAGGTGGCTATGGCTACACCTTC. Translating gives CATSRAPISGGYGYTF. The full variable domain, completed using reference TRBV15 and TRBJ1-2, is DAMVIQNPRYQVTQFGKPVTLSCSQTLNHNVMYWYQQKSSQAPKLLFHYYDKDFNNEADTPDNFQSRRPNTSFCFLDIRSPGLGDTAMYLCATSRAPISGGYGYTFGSGTRLTVV.

The chain carries TRBV11-2 and TRBJ2-5, with D maybe TRBD2 (5 bases). V lost 5 bases and J 1 base, leaving 11 bases between the germline ends. Germline V lookup: CDR1 SGHAT, CDR2 FQNNGV. This CDR3 is built from 14 residues. The DNA of the CDR3 is TGTGCCAGCAGCCCACGGACTGCCCAAGAGACCCAGTACTTC. It translates to CASSPRTAQETQYF.

This chain links TRBV5-1 with TRBJ2-2, with D possibly TRBD2 on 6 matching bases. Germline assignment: CDR1 SGHRS and CDR2 YFSETQ. Trimming removed 4 bases from V and 1 base from J, with 14 bases in between. This CDR3 contains 16 residues. CDR3 DNA sequence: TGCGCCAGCAGCACCGGGGGTACCTTGAACACCGGGGAGCTGTTTTTT. Amino acids: CASSTGGTLNTGELFF. The full variable domain, completed using reference TRBV5-1 and TRBJ2-2, is KAGVTQTPRYLIKTRGQQVTLSCSPISGHRSVSWYQQTPGQGLQFLFEYFSETQRNKGNFPGRFSGRQFSNSRSEMNVSTLELGDSALYLCASSTGGTLNTGELFFGEGSRLTVL.

This clone was detected only a few times. The CDR3: CATSDLEGVPSTDTQYF. Here the CDR3 DNA reads TGTGCCACCAGTGATTTAGAGGGAGTACCTAGCACAGATACGCAGTATTTT. The chain joins TRBV24-1 to TRBJ2-3, with D perhaps TRBD2 (5 bases). Germline-derived CDR1 and CDR2 are KGHDR and SFDVKD. Trimming took off 1 base at V and 0 bases at J, with 13 bases between the two ends. The length of the CDR3 is 17 residues.

The rearrangement joins TRBV6-5 to TRBJ1-6; no clear D. The CDR3 has 14 amino acids. Germline V gene data show CDR1 as MNHEY and CDR2 as SVGAGI. V lost 9 bases to trimming and J lost 10 bases, with 19 bases between them. The CDR3 DNA follows: TGTGCCAGTCGGGAACCGGGTGCAGACTCACCCCTCCACTTT. As protein: CASREPGADSPLHF.

CDR3 sequence: CASSVGGGLDQETQYF. Here the CDR3 DNA reads TGTGCCAGCAGCGTAGGGGGAGGACTGGACCAAGAGACCCAGTACTTC. This sequence joins TRBV9 and TRBJ2-5, with a weak D call TRBD2 (6 bases). Germline V gives CDR1 SGDLS, CDR2 YYNGEE. The ends were cut back, 0 bases at V and 0 bases at J, with 12 bases in the middle. The CDR3 totals 16 residues.

The chain uses TRBV5-6 and TRBJ1-3, with 10 bases fitting TRBD1. The germline gives CDR1 SGHDT, CDR2 YYEEEE. The V and J ends lost 2 bases and 4 bases, in that order; junction bases with no gene match: 6. This CDR3 is 16 amino acids long. The CDR3, as DNA: TGTGCCAGCAGCTTCTCCGGGACAGGGGTCGGAAACACCATATATTTT. The encoded protein is CASSFSGTGVGNTIYF.

The chain joins TRBV6-5 to TRBJ1-1; D possibly corresponds to TRBD1 (5 bases). This CDR3 contains 14 residues. V shed 6 bases and J shed 6 bases, with 17 bases lying between them. In germline, CDR1 is MNHEY, CDR2 SVGAGI. CDR3 amino acids: CASSSQGGVSEAFF. CDR3 DNA: TGTGCCAGCAGCTCTCAGGGAGGGGTTTCTGAAGCTTTCTTT.

Only one count was recorded for this clone. The J gene is TRBJ1-6, the V gene TRBV2; D is perhaps TRBD1 (5 bases). Between the trimmed V and J ends, which lost 7 bases and 8 bases, there was a span of 9 bases. The CDR3 length is 12 residues. From germline, CDR1 is SNHLY and CDR2 FYNNEI. CDR3 sequence reads: CASKVGDSPLHF. CDR3 sequence (DNA): TGTGCCAGCAAAGTAGGGGATTCACCCCTCCACTTT.

The rearrangement uses TRBV3-1 (or the pseudogene TRBV3-2) and TRBJ2-7; D gene uncertain. This CDR3 has 15 amino acids. Trimming cost V 1 base and J 2 bases, with 12 bases left between them. Germline CDR1 is LGHDT and CDR2 is YNNKEL (reference sequence). In DNA, the CDR3 is TGTGCCAGCAGCCAAGTTTCTGTGGGTACCTACGAGCAGTACTTC. Protein sequence: CASSQVSVGTYEQYF.

The rearrangement links TRBV20-1 to TRBJ2-7; D is undetermined. From germline, CDR1 is DFQATT and CDR2 SNEGSKA (reference sequence). Trimming took off 3 bases at V and 4 bases at J, with 13 bases between the two ends. This CDR3 has 13 amino acids. DNA of the CDR3: TGCAGTGCTAGTTCCGGTCGAGGATACGAGCAGTACTTC. Residues: CSASSGRGYEQYF.